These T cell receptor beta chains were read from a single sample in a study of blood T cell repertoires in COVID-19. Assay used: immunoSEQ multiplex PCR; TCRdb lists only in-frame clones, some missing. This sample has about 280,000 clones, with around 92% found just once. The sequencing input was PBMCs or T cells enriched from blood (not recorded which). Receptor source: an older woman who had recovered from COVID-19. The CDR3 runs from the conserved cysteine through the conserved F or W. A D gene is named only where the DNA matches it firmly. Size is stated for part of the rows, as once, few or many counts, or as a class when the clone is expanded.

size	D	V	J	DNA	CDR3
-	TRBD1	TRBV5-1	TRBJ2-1	TGCGCCAGCAGCAGACAGGGGGATGAGCAGTTCTTC	CASSRQGDEQFF
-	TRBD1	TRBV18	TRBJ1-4	TGTGCCAGCTCACGGGGACAGGCGGGGAATGAAAAACTGTTTTTT	CASSRGQAGNEKLFF
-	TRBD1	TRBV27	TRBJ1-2	TGTGCCAGCAGTTTGGGACAGGCGCCTAACTATGGCTACACCTTC	CASSLGQAPNYGYTF
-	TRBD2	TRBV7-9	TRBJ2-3	TGTGCCAGCAGCCCACCCGGGACTAGCGGGAGTGCCGCGCAGTATTTT	CASSPPGTSGSAAQYF
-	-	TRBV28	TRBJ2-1	TGTGCCAGCAGGGTCACGCTGGCCCTCAATGAGCAGTTCTTC	CASRVTLALNEQFF
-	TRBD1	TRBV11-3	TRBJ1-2	TGTGCCAGCAGCCCGCGGACAGGGGTCGGCTATGGCTACACCTTC	CASSPRTGVGYGYTF
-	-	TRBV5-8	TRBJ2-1	TGTGCCAGCAGCTGGGTGGGAGGTGAGCAGTTCTTC	CASSWVGGEQFF
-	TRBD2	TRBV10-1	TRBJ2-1	TGCGCCAGCAGTGCCGGGGGGATTCTAAATGAGCAGTTCTTC	CASSAGGILNEQFF
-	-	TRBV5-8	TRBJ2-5	TGTGCCAGCGCCAGACAGTACCAAGAGACCCAGTACTTC	CASARQYQETQYF
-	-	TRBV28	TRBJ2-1	TGTGCCAGCAGTGGTTCACGGTATGAGCAGTTCTTC	CASSGSRYEQFF
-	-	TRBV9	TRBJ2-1	TGTGCCAGCAGCGGCGACAGGTCCTCCTACAATGAGCAGTTCTTC	CASSGDRSSYNEQFF
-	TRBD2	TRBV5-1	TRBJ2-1	TGCGCCAGCAGCTTCGGACTAGCTAATGAGCAGTTCTTC	CASSFGLANEQFF
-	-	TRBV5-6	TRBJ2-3	TGTGCCAGCAGCCGGAGACTAGCAGATACGCAGTATTTT	CASSRRLADTQYF
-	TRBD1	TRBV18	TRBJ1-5	TGTGCCAGCTCACCCAGGGGGAGCAATCAGCCCCAGCATTTT	CASSPRGSNQPQHF
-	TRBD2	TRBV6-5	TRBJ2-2	TGTGCCAGTTTAGCGGGTAACGCGAACACCGGGGAGCTGTTTTTT	CASLAGNANTGELFF
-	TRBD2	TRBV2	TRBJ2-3	TGTGCCAGCAGTGCGCGGGCGGGGGTCACAGATACGCAGTATTTT	CASSARAGVTDTQYF
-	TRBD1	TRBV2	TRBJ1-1	TGTGCCAGCAGAAGGGACAGCACTGAAGCTTTCTTT	CASRRDSTEAFF
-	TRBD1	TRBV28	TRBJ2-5	TGTGCCACGGTACAGGGGGCGCGAGAGACCCAGTACTTC	CATVQGARETQYF
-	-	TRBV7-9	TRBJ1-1	TGTGCCAGCAGCTTACAGGAGAACACTGAAGCTTTCTTT	CASSLQENTEAFF
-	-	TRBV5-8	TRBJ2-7	TGTGCCAGCAGGGATTACGAGCGGGCCTCCTACGAGCAGTACTTC	CASRDYERASYEQYF
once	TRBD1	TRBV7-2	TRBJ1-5	TGTGCCAGCAGCCAAGGGACAGGGCGAGATCAGCCCCAGCATTTT	CASSQGTGRDQPQHF
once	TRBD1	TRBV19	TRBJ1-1	TGTGCCAGTAGTATACGTGGGACAGGGCCGAACACTGAAGCTTTCTTT	CASSIRGTGPNTEAFF